This is a list of T cell receptor beta chains from one sample in a study of blood T cell repertoires in COVID-19. TCRdb's table, derived via immunoSEQ multiplex PCR, lists solely in-frame clones and lacks some. This table holds under 300,000 clones, roughly 80% found once. What was sequenced was peripheral blood. These receptors all come from a woman aged 18 to 35 with acute or convalescent COVID-19. Both conserved end residues are part of each CDR3. D genes are given only for firm matches. The size field is filled for only some rows; it gives once, few, many or a size class.

TRBJ2-7 - TRBV12-1 - TGTGCCAGCAGCCAAGACTCGGATATAGAGATACGGGGTTACGAGCAGTACTTC CASSQDSDIEIRGYEQYF
TRBJ1-5 - TRBV6-5 - TGTGCCAGCACCGAACGGGGGGGTTCCCAGCATTTT CASTERGGSQHF
TRBJ2-2 - TRBV27 - TGTGCCAGCAGTTTATACGGTTGGGCAGACAACACCGGGGAGCTGTTTTTT CASSLYGWADNTGELFF
TRBJ2-6 - TRBV7-8 - TGTGCCAGCAGCTCAGAATTAACAGGGTCTGGGGCCAACGTCCTGACTTTC CASSSELTGSGANVLTF
TRBJ2-7 - TRBV10-2 TRBD1 TGCGCCAGCAGTCCAGCATTCAGGGGGTCCTCCTACGAGCAGTACTTC CASSPAFRGSSYEQYF
TRBJ2-1 - TRBV6-4 TRBD2 TGTGCCAGCAGTGAGGGGACTAGCGGGAACCATGAGCAGTTCTTC CASSEGTSGNHEQFF
TRBJ2-1 - TRBV14 TRBD2 TGTGCCAGCAGCCCCGGGTGGGGACTAGCGGGAGTTTATGAGCAGTTCTTC CASSPGWGLAGVYEQFF
TRBJ2-1 - TRBV2 TRBD2 TGTGCCAGGGGACTAGCGGGAAACAATGAGCAGTTCTTC CARGLAGNNEQFF
TRBJ1-5 - TRBV20-1 - TGCAGTGCTAGTCGACTCGGCAGTACAAGCAATCAGCCCCAGCATTTT CSASRLGSTSNQPQHF
TRBJ2-2 - TRBV13 TRBD2 TGTGCCAGCAGCTCGATACTAGCGGGACCGGCTACGAACACCGGGGAGCTGTTTTTT CASSSILAGPATNTGELFF
TRBJ2-3 - TRBV28 - TGTGCCAGCAGTCCCCAGAGTTTGCGGGACCTCACAGATACGCAGTATTTT CASSPQSLRDLTDTQYF
TRBJ2-7 - TRBV6-6 - TGTGCCAGCAGTTCCCAGGGCCCCGAGCAGTACTTC CASSSQGPEQYF
TRBJ2-2 - TRBV5-4 - TGTGCCACCCATTGGGCCTCAAGCGGGGAGCTGTTTTTT CATHWASSGELFF
TRBJ2-3 many TRBV19 - TGTGCCAGTAGTATAGGTCTTTTGAGCACAGATACGCAGTATTTT CASSIGLLSTDTQYF
TRBJ2-1 - TRBV7-9 - TGTGCCAGCATGTTGCGAGACAACTACAATGAGCAGTTCTTC CASMLRDNYNEQFF
TRBJ1-1 - TRBV4-3 - TGCGCCAGCAGCCGAGCCACGGGGGAAAACACTGAAGCTTTCTTT CASSRATGENTEAFF
TRBJ2-7 - TRBV21-1 - TGTGCCAGCAGCAAACCGGGACTATCCTACGAGCAGTACTTC CASSKPGLSYEQYF
TRBJ1-2 - TRBV28 - TGTGCCAGCACCATGAGGCAGACAGGACGCGATGGCTACACCTTC CASTMRQTGRDGYTF
TRBJ2-7 - TRBV3-1/TRBV3-2 TRBD1 TGTGCCAGCAGCCACCGGGACAGGTCATACGAGCAGTACTTC CASSHRDRSYEQYF
TRBJ2-7 - TRBV6-2/TRBV6-3 - TGTGCCAGCAGTTACTCGCCCCAGGGCCCCTACGAGCAGTACTTC CASSYSPQGPYEQYF
TRBJ1-4 - TRBV5-3 - TGTGCCAGAAGCTTTCATTCAGGTCCGTATCGGTCTAATGAAAAACTGTTTTTT CARSFHSGPYRSNEKLFF
TRBJ1-2 - TRBV21-1 - TGTGCCAGCACCCAGGGTACCAACTATGGCTACACCTTC CASTQGTNYGYTF
TRBJ1-2 once TRBV12-3/TRBV12-4 TRBD1 TGTGCCAGCAGGGAAACAGGGGACTATGGCTACACCTTC CASRETGDYGYTF
TRBJ2-2 - TRBV6-5 - TGTGCCAGCAGTTACTCGATAGAAAGTAGCGGGGAGCTGTTTTTT CASSYSIESSGELFF
TRBJ1-2 - TRBV7-2 - TGTGCCAGCAGCTTAGTAGCTGGCGAATATGGCTACACCTTC CASSLVAGEYGYTF
TRBJ2-4 - TRBV30 - TGTGCCTGGAGTATGGGACTCAAAAACATTCAGTACTTC CAWSMGLKNIQYF
TRBJ2-7 - TRBV9 TRBD1 TGTGCCAGCAGCTCAGGGGGTTGGTACGAGCAGTACTTC CASSSGGWYEQYF
TRBJ2-2 - TRBV5-4 - TGTGCCAGCAGCTTGTGGGGTAGCGGCACCGGGGAGCTGTTTTTT CASSLWGSGTGELFF
TRBJ2-3 - TRBV11-2 TRBD2 TGTGCCAGCAGCTTAGGGACTAGCGGCACAGATACGCAGTATTTT CASSLGTSGTDTQYF
TRBJ2-7 - TRBV27 - TGTGCCAGCGGCCAATGGGGACACTCCTACGAGCAGTACTTC CASGQWGHSYEQYF